Listed below are T cell receptor beta chains from one sample, sequenced in a study of TIL therapy for anti-PD-1-resistant metastatic lung cancer. Method: immunoSEQ multiplex PCR; TCRdb's copy keeps in-frame clones and lacks some. The table shows some 37,000 clones, with around 70% occurring only once. The sequenced sample was blood, obtained at baseline. The receptors derive from a person aged 25 to 80 with non-small cell lung cancer. The CDR3 runs from the conserved cysteine through the conserved F or W. Fields, in order: CDR3 protein, CDR3 DNA, clone size, D gene, J gene, V gene. The D gene is left open where the match is weak. Rows give clone size only sometimes, using once, few, many, or a class for an expanded clone.

CDR3: CASSLYSDSNQPQHF
DNA: TGTGCCAGCAGCTTATATTCGGATAGCAATCAGCCCCAGCATTTT
size: NA
D: NA
J: TRBJ1-5
V: TRBV11-2

CDR3: CAISSFGEGSGYTF
DNA: TGTGCCATCAGCTCATTTGGGGAAGGTTCTGGCTACACCTTC
size: few
D: NA
J: TRBJ1-2
V: TRBV10-3

CDR3: CASSPHPSGGVTDTQYF
DNA: TGTGCCAGCAGCCCGCATCCTAGCGGGGGGGTCACAGATACGCAGTATTTT
size: NA
D: TRBD2
J: TRBJ2-3
V: TRBV9

CDR3: CATSMGGSSEAFF
DNA: TGTGCCACCAGCATGGGCGGGAGCTCTGAAGCTTTCTTT
size: NA
D: NA
J: TRBJ1-1
V: TRBV15

CDR3: CASSEGDGYTF
DNA: TGTGCCAGCAGTGAGGGGGATGGCTACACCTTC
size: NA
D: NA
J: TRBJ1-2
V: TRBV6-1

CDR3: CASSRVDENYEQYF
DNA: TGTGCCAGCAGCCGCGTAGATGAGAACTACGAGCAGTACTTC
size: NA
D: NA
J: TRBJ2-7
V: TRBV14

CDR3: CATSRLSQGGGYEQYF
DNA: TGTGCCACCAGCAGGCTGTCCCAAGGTGGAGGATACGAGCAGTACTTC
size: NA
D: NA
J: TRBJ2-7
V: TRBV15

CDR3: CASRTHDRGERYGYTF
DNA: TGTGCAAGTCGCACCCACGACAGGGGGGAGAGGTATGGCTACACCTTC
size: NA
D: NA
J: TRBJ1-2
V: TRBV12-2

CDR3: CASSLVSIDNTDTQYF
DNA: TGTGCCAGCAGTTTAGTGTCTATAGATAATACAGATACGCAGTATTTT
size: NA
D: NA
J: TRBJ2-3
V: TRBV28

CDR3: CASSQRDPKTPLHF
DNA: TGTGCCAGCAGCCAGAGGGACCCGAAGACACCCCTCCACTTT
size: NA
D: NA
J: TRBJ1-6
V: TRBV7-9

CDR3: CASSLAGDSPLHF
DNA: TGTGCCAGCAGCTTAGCGGGAGATTCACCCCTCCACTTT
size: few
D: NA
J: TRBJ1-6
V: TRBV7-8

CDR3: CASSVDPGSDYGYTF
DNA: TGTGCCAGCAGCGTAGACCCCGGGTCGGACTATGGCTACACCTTC
size: few
D: NA
J: TRBJ1-2
V: TRBV9

CDR3: CSARADYEQYF
DNA: TGCAGTGCTAGAGCAGACTACGAGCAGTACTTC
size: once
D: NA
J: TRBJ2-7
V: TRBV20-1

CDR3: CASNQGASGNTIYF
DNA: TGTGCCAGCAACCAGGGGGCGTCTGGAAACACCATATATTTT
size: NA
D: TRBD1
J: TRBJ1-3
V: TRBV28

CDR3: CASSPGDRVTHSNQPQHF
DNA: TGTGCCAGCAGCCCAGGGGACAGGGTGACTCATAGCAATCAGCCCCAGCATTTT
size: NA
D: TRBD1
J: TRBJ1-5
V: TRBV7-2

CDR3: CASSLWDSMTGDGDGYTF
DNA: TGTGCCAGCAGCTTGTGGGACTCAATGACAGGGGATGGGGATGGCTACACCTTC
size: NA
D: TRBD1
J: TRBJ1-2
V: TRBV5-6

CDR3: CASSPTGPGSYEQYF
DNA: TGTGCCAGCTCTCCAACGGGTCCGGGCTCCTACGAGCAGTACTTC
size: NA
D: NA
J: TRBJ2-7
V: TRBV18

CDR3: CASSESWRSGRPGGGYTF
DNA: TGTGCCAGCAGTGAAAGTTGGAGATCGGGACGGCCCGGCGGGGGCTACACCTTC
size: NA
D: NA
J: TRBJ1-2
V: TRBV25-1

CDR3: CASSVANLGVGEQFF
DNA: TGTGCCAGCAGCGTAGCGAATCTTGGGGTAGGTGAGCAGTTCTTC
size: NA
D: NA
J: TRBJ2-1
V: TRBV9

CDR3: CASSDRDRSAYEQYF
DNA: TGTGCCAGCAGTGACCGCGACAGGTCTGCCTACGAGCAGTACTTC
size: NA
D: NA
J: TRBJ2-7
V: TRBV2

CDR3: CASSPDAYEQYF
DNA: TGTGCCAGCAGCCCCGATGCCTACGAGCAGTACTTC
size: NA
D: NA
J: TRBJ2-7
V: TRBV7-9

CDR3: CASGRGLYEQYF
DNA: TGTGCCAGCGGACGGGGCCTTTACGAGCAGTACTTC
size: few
D: NA
J: TRBJ2-7
V: TRBV28

CDR3: CASSTGDRDETDTQYF
DNA: TGTGCCAGCAGCACGGGGGACAGGGATGAGACAGATACGCAGTATTTT
size: NA
D: TRBD1
J: TRBJ2-3
V: TRBV9

CDR3: CASSADWRGIPEAFF
DNA: TGTGCCAGCAGTGCAGACTGGAGAGGGATCCCTGAAGCTTTCTTT
size: NA
D: NA
J: TRBJ1-1
V: TRBV25-1

CDR3: CASSPTATNEKLFF
DNA: TGTGCCAGCAGCCCGACAGCAACTAATGAAAAACTGTTTTTT
size: NA
D: NA
J: TRBJ1-4
V: TRBV27

CDR3: CASSFEASRAKNIQYF
DNA: TGTGCCAGCAGCTTCGAAGCTAGCAGGGCCAAAAACATTCAGTACTTC
size: NA
D: NA
J: TRBJ2-4
V: TRBV7-2

CDR3: CASSLSLGASNQPQHF
DNA: TGTGCCAGCAGTTTGTCCCTAGGGGCTAGCAATCAGCCCCAGCATTTT
size: NA
D: NA
J: TRBJ1-5
V: TRBV28

CDR3: CASGQASGNTIYF
DNA: TGTGCCAGCGGACAGGCCTCTGGAAACACCATATATTTT
size: NA
D: TRBD1
J: TRBJ1-3
V: TRBV14

CDR3: CASSLRASGAYNEQFF
DNA: TGTGCCAGCAGTTTACGCGCTAGCGGGGCATACAATGAGCAGTTCTTC
size: NA
D: TRBD2
J: TRBJ2-1
V: TRBV28

CDR3: CASSYTRDREKLFF
DNA: TGTGCCAGCAGTTACACAAGGGACAGGGAAAAACTGTTTTTT
size: few
D: TRBD1
J: TRBJ1-4
V: TRBV6-5

CDR3: CASNGLAQIWAKNIQYF
DNA: TGCGCCAGCAATGGACTAGCGCAAATTTGGGCCAAAAACATTCAGTACTTC
size: NA
D: TRBD2
J: TRBJ2-4
V: TRBV4-1

CDR3: CASRADVEPGYTF
DNA: TGTGCCAGCAGAGCGGATGTTGAGCCTGGCTACACCTTC
size: few
D: NA
J: TRBJ1-2
V: TRBV9

CDR3: CASSLEVARINSPLHF
DNA: TGTGCCAGCAGCTTAGAGGTTGCACGGATCAATTCACCCCTCCACTTT
size: NA
D: NA
J: TRBJ1-6
V: TRBV7-6

CDR3: CASSLRTGYSGGPGVNEQFF
DNA: TGCGCCAGCAGCTTGAGGACAGGTTATAGCGGGGGGCCAGGGGTCAATGAGCAGTTCTTC
size: NA
D: TRBD2
J: TRBJ2-1
V: TRBV5-1

CDR3: CASKGPGWNEQYF
DNA: TGTGCCAGCAAGGGTCCCGGGTGGAACGAGCAGTACTTC
size: NA
D: NA
J: TRBJ2-7
V: TRBV6-1

CDR3: CASSLFPLAGRQETQYF
DNA: TGTGCCAGCAGCCTTTTCCCCTTAGCGGGACGACAAGAGACCCAGTACTTC
size: NA
D: TRBD2
J: TRBJ2-5
V: TRBV5-4

CDR3: CASSQDGLISGNTIYF
DNA: TGCGCCAGCAGCCAAGATGGACTGATCTCTGGAAACACCATATATTTT
size: NA
D: NA
J: TRBJ1-3
V: TRBV4-3

CDR3: CASSFLLGGGEQFF
DNA: TGTGCCAGCAGCTTTCTACTTGGGGGGGGTGAGCAGTTCTTC
size: NA
D: TRBD2
J: TRBJ2-1
V: TRBV11-2

CDR3: CASSLMPGQTYEQYF
DNA: TGTGCCAGCAGCTTAATGCCAGGGCAGACCTACGAGCAGTACTTC
size: NA
D: NA
J: TRBJ2-7
V: TRBV7-2

CDR3: CASSRGPGEPTEAFF
DNA: TGCGCCAGCAGCCGTGGGCCAGGGGAGCCCACTGAAGCTTTCTTT
size: NA
D: NA
J: TRBJ1-1
V: TRBV4-1

CDR3: CATSSLGTAFDDEQYF
DNA: TGTGCCACCAGCAGCCTCGGGACAGCCTTCGACGACGAGCAGTACTTC
size: NA
D: TRBD1
J: TRBJ2-7
V: TRBV15

CDR3: CATAPRAAAQETQYF
DNA: TGTGCCACAGCCCCCAGGGCCGCCGCCCAAGAGACCCAGTACTTC
size: NA
D: NA
J: TRBJ2-5
V: TRBV15

CDR3: CASSQDAYSVAEQYF
DNA: TGTGCCAGCAGCCAAGATGCGTACTCCGTTGCCGAGCAGTACTTC
size: NA
D: NA
J: TRBJ2-7
V: TRBV4-2

CDR3: CASNEGRADTQYF
DNA: TGTGCCAGCAACGAGGGGAGAGCAGATACGCAGTATTTT
size: NA
D: NA
J: TRBJ2-3
V: TRBV2